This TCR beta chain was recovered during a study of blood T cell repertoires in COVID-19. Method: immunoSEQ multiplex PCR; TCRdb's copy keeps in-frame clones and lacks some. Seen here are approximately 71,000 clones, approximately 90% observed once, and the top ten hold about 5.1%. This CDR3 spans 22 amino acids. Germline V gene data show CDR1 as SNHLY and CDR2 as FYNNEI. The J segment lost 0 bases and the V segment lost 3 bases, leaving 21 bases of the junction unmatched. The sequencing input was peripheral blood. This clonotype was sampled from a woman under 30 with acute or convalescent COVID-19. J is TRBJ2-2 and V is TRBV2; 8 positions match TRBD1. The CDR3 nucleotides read TGTGCCAGCAGTGACTCGAGGGACAGGACCTTTGGAAGCGCCGCGAACACCGGGGAGCTGTTTTTT. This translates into CASSDSRDRTFGSAANTGELFF.